This T cell receptor (beta chain) derives from a study of T cell responses to AZD1222 COVID-19 vaccine (dated by TCRdb to about 2021). About the study as a whole: A total of approximately 240 trial participants underwent TCR sequencing, of whom under 220 had received two doses of AZD1222 and roughly 26 had received two doses of the MenACWY control vaccine. Enrollment into the trials was organized by age into subgroups of 18-55, 56-69 and 70-plus years, and those subgroups contained approximately 150, 30 and 60 TCR-sequenced participants, respectively. What the research found in general, with its limitations: After two AZD1222 doses, spike-specific TCR breadth and depth were significantly higher than at day 0 and than in MenACWY recipients. CD4 TCRs associated with the vaccine covered the entire spike protein, and the dominant responses were in regions 160-218 and 743-854. Because no samples from the day 14 peak response were available, repertoires could be characterized only after the peak T cell response. Only a handful of AZD1222 recipients were SARS-CoV-2 seropositive at baseline, limiting conclusions about previously exposed vaccinees. Most participants were white British and females outnumbered males, and the authors suggested that clonal diversity may have been underestimated. In the small 56-69-year group, the increase in depth fell short of significance, most likely because of low power. Epitopes outside the regions mutated in the B.1.351 and B.1.1.7 variants were reportedly recognized by nearly half of the unique spike-specific TCRs.

With respect to this clone: Its antigen has not been determined. Per-base qualities were not stored, and no clone one base away is much larger.

V and J are truncated by 0 bases and 2 bases respectively, leaving an intervening sequence of 10 bases. The CDR3 starts with the cysteine, ends with the phenylalanine, and has 15 residues. Just the 45-base CDR3 DNA is kept, in frame starting at base 1. Reading the germline V gene gives CDR1 SGHRS and CDR2 YFSETQ. The time point label here, explained by the study, means: about 28 days (+/-7) after the second vaccine dose. The sample's treatment or condition label, in plain terms: meningococcal conjugate vaccine given as trial control. Vaccinee samples were obtained from the UK trials COV001 and COV002, which included a single-blind randomized controlled phase 2/3 trial of AZD1222 (ChAdOx1 nCoV-19) in healthy adults. Trial participant PBMC samples were collected at day 0 and day 28 after the second dose for TCRbeta chain sequencing. The CDR3 regions of human TCRbeta chains were analyzed by immunosequencing. The authors processed their data as follows. Repertoire TCRs were checked for matches against a reference library of SARS-CoV-2-specific TCRs that had been generated using the MIRA antigen-specificity platform. Breadth meant the fraction of unique TCRs that were SARS-CoV-2-associated, whereas depth meant the fraction of total T cells that were SARS-CoV-2-associated. Each spike-specific TCR was assigned to its reactive spike region and to a CD4 or CD8 class using the MIRA data. Log10-transformed breadth and depth values were compared by one-way ANOVA with Sidak's multiple comparisons tests. This immuneACCESS table, as held by TCRdb, lists in-frame sequences with V and J called but not all clones. Of the missing ones, under half trace to an unresolved V gene in checked studies; the others have no known cause. V, J and clone size derive from that table, while D and trimming were established from the DNA sequence. Here the sample has about 140,000 clones; about 82% occur a single time. The leading ten clones occupy around 7.9% of the sample.

The chain links TRBV5-1 with TRBJ2-3; the D gene cannot be resolved reliably. The origin of this receptor is an adult who received the MenACWY meningococcal vaccine as a control. The sample consisted of peripheral blood, taken 28 days after the second dose of the MenACWY control vaccine. The CDR3 here reads CASSLDGRHTDTQYF. The DNA sequence is given as TGCGCCAGCAGCTTGGATGGCAGACACACAGATACGCAGTATTTT.